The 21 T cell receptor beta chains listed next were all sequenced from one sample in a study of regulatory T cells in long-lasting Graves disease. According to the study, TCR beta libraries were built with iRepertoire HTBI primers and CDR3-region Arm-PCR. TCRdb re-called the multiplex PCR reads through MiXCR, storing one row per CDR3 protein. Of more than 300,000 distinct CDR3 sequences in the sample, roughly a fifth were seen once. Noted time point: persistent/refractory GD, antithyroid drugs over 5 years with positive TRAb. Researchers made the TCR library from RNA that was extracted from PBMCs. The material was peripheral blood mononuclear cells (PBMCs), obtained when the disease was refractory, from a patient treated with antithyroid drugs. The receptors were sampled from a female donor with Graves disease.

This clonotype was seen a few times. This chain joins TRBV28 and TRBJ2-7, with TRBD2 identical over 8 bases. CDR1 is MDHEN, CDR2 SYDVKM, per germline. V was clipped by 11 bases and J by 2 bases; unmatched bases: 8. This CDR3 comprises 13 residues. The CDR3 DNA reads TGTGCCGGCGTTAGCGGGGATACCTACGAGCAGTACTTC. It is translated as CAGVSGDTYEQYF.

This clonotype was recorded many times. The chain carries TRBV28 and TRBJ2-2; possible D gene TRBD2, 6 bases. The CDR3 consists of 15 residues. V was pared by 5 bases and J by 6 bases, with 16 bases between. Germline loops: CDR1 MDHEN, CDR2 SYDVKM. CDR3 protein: CASSLISLASGELFF. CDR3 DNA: TGTGCCAGCAGTCTCATAAGTCTAGCGTCCGGGGAGCTGTTTTTT.

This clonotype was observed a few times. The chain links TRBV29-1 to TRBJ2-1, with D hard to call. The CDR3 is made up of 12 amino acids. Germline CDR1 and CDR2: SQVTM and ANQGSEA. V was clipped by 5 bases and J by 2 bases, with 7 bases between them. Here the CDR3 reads CSVRLPYNEQFF. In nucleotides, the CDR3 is TGCAGCGTTCGACTTCCCTACAATGAGCAGTTCTTC.

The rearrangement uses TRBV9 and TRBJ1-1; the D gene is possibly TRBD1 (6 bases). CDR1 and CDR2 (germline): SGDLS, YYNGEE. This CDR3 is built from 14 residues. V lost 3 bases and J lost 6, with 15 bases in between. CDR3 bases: TGTGCCAGCAGCGAAAATCCAGGGGTCGCTGAAGCTTTCTTT. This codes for CASSENPGVAEAFF. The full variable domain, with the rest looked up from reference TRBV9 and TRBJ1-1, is DSGVTQTPKHLITATGQRVTLRCSPRSGDLSVYWYQQSLDQGLQFLIQYYNGEERAKGNILERFSAQQFPDLHSELNLSSLELGDSALYFCASSENPGVAEAFFGQGTRLTVV.

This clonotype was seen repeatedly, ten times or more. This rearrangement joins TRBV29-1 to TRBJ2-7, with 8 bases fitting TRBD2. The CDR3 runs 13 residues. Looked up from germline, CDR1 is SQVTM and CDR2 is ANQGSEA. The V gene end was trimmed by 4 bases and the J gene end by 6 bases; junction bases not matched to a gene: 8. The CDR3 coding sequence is TGCAGCGTTGGGCGCATAGCGGGACCCGAGCAGTACTTC. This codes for CSVGRIAGPEQYF.

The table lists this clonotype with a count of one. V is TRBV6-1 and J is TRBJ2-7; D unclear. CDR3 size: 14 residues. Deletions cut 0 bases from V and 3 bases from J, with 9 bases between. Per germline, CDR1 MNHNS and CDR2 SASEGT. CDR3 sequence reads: CASSEATTVYEQYF. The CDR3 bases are TGTGCCAGCAGTGAAGCCACAACAGTCTACGAGCAGTACTTC.

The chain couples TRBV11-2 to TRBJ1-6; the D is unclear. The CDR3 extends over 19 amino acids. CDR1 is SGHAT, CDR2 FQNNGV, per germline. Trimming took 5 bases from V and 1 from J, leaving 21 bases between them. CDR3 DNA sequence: TGTGCCAGCAGCCAGAGGGCGAGGACCCTCGGGTCCTATAATTCACCCCTCCACTTT. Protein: CASSQRARTLGSYNSPLHF.

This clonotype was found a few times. CDR3 in DNA: TGTGCCAGCAGCTCGCCGCGGGTTTGGGAGACCGGGGAGCTGTTTTTT. This translates into CASSSPRVWETGELFF. The chain combines TRBV11-2 with TRBJ2-2; D is perhaps TRBD2 (5 bases). Trimming removed 4 bases from V and 5 bases from J, with 17 bases in between. Per germline, CDR1 SGHAT and CDR2 FQNNGV. This CDR3 spans 16 amino acids.

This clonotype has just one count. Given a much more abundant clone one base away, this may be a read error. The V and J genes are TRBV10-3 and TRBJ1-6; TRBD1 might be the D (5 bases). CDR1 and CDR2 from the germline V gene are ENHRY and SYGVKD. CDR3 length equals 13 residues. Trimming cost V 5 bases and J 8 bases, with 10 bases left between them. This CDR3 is CAISPRDHSPLHF. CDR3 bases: TGTGCCATCAGTCCCCGGGACCATTCACCCCTCCACTTT.

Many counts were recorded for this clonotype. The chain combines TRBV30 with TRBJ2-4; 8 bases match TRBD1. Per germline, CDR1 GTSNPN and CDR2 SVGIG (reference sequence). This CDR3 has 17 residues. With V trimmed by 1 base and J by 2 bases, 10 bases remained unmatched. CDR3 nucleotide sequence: TGTGCCTGGAGTGGTTGGAGGACAGGGAGGTCCAAAAACATTCAGTACTTC. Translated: CAWSGWRTGRSKNIQYF. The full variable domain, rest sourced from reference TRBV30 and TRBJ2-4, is SQTIHQWPATLVQPVGSPLSLECTVEGTSNPNLYWYRQAAGRGLQLLFYSVGIGQISSEVPQNLSASRPQDRQFILSSKKLLLSDSGFYLCAWSGWRTGRSKNIQYFGAGTRLSVL.

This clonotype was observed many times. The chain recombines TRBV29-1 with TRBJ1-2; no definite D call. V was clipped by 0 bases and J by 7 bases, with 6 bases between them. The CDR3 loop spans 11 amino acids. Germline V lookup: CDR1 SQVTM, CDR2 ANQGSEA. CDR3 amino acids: CSVEEGFGYTF. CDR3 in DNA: TGCAGCGTTGAAGAGGGTTTTGGCTACACCTTC. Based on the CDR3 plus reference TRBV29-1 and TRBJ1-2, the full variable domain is SAVISQKPSRDICQRGTSLTIQCQVDSQVTMMFWYRQQPGQSLTLIATANQGSEATYESGFVIDKFPISRPNLTFSTLTVSNMSPEDSSIYLCSVEEGFGYTFGSGTRLTVV.

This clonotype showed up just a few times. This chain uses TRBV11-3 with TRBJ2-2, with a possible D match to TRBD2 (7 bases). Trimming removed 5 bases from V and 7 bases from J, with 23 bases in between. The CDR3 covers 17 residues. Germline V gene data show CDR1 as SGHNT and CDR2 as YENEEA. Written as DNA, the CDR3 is TGTGCCAGCAGCAGGGAGGGTGGGGGCATCTACATCGGGGAGCTGTTTTTT. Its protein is CASSREGGGIYIGELFF. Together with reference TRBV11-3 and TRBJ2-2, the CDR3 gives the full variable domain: EAGVVQSPRYKIIEKKQPVAFWCNPISGHNTLYWYLQNLGQGPELLIRYENEEAVDDSQLPKDRFSAERLKGVDSTLKIQPAELGDSAVYLCASSREGGGIYIGELFFGEGSRLTVL.

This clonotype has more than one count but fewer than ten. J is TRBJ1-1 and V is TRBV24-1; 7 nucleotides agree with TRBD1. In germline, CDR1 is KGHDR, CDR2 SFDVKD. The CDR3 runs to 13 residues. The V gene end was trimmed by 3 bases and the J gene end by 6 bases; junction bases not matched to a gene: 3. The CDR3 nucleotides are TGTGCCACCAGTGATCCTAGGGGGCCTGAAGCTTTCTTT. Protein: CATSDPRGPEAFF.

This CDR3 is CSATPGQGTQPQHF. The CDR3 nucleotides are TGCAGTGCTACGCCGGGACAGGGAACTCAGCCCCAGCATTTT. The V gene is TRBV20-1, the J gene TRBJ1-5; 9 bases map to TRBD1. J was trimmed by 6 bases and V by 4 bases; bases with no gene match: 7. CDR3 length: 14 residues. Germline CDR1 reads DFQATT; CDR2 reads SNEGSKA (reference sequence).

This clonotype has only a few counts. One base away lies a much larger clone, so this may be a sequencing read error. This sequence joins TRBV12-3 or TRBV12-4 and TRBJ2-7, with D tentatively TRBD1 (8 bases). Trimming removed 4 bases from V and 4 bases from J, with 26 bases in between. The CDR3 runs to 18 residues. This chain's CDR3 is CASSSQGVASGKLYEQYF. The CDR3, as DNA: TGTGCCAGCAGTTCACAGGGGGTAGCGAGCGGGAAGTTGTACGAGCAGTACTTC.

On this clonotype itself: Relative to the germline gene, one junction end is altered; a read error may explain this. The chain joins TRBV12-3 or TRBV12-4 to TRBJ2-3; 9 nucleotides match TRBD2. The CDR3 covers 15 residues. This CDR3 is CASSLAGFNADTQYF. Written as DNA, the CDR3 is TGTGCCAGCAGTCTAGCGGGATTTAATGCAGATACGCAGTATTTT.

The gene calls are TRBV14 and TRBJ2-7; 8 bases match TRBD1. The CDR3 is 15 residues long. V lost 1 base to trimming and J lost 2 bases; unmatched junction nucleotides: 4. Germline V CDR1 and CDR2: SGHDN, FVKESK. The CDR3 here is CASSQALTGAYEQYF. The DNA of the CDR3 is TGTGCCAGCAGCCAAGCTTTGACAGGGGCCTACGAGCAGTACTTC. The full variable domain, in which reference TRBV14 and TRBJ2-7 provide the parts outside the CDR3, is EAGVTQFPSHSVIEKGQTVTLRCDPISGHDNLYWYRRVMGKEIKFLLHFVKESKQDESGMPNNRFLAERTGGTYSTLKVQPAELEDSGVYFCASSQALTGAYEQYFGPGTRLTVT.

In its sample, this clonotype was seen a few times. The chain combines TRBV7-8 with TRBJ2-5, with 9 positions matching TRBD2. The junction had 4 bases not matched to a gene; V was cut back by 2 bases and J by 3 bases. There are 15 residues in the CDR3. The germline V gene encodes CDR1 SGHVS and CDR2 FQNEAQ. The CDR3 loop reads CASSLLRLAEETQYF. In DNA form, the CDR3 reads TGTGCCAGCAGCTTACTGCGACTAGCGGAAGAGACCCAGTACTTC.

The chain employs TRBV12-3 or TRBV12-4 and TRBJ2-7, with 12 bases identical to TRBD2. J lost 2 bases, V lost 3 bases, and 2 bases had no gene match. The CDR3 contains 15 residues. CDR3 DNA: TGTGCCAGCAGTTTGACTAGCGGGAGAGCCTACGAGCAGTACTTC. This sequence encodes CASSLTSGRAYEQYF.

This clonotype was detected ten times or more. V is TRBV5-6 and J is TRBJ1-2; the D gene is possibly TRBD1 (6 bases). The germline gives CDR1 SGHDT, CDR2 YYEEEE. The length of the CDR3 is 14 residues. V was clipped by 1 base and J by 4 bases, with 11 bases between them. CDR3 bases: TGTGCCAGCAGCTTGTACAGGGTGAGCTATGGCTACACCTTC. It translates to CASSLYRVSYGYTF.

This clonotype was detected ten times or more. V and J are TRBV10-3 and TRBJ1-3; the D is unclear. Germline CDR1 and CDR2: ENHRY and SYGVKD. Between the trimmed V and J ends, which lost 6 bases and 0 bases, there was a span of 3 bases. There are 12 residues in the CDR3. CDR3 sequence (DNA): TGTGCCATCAGCGGCTCTGGAAACACCATATATTTT. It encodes CAISGSGNTIYF.